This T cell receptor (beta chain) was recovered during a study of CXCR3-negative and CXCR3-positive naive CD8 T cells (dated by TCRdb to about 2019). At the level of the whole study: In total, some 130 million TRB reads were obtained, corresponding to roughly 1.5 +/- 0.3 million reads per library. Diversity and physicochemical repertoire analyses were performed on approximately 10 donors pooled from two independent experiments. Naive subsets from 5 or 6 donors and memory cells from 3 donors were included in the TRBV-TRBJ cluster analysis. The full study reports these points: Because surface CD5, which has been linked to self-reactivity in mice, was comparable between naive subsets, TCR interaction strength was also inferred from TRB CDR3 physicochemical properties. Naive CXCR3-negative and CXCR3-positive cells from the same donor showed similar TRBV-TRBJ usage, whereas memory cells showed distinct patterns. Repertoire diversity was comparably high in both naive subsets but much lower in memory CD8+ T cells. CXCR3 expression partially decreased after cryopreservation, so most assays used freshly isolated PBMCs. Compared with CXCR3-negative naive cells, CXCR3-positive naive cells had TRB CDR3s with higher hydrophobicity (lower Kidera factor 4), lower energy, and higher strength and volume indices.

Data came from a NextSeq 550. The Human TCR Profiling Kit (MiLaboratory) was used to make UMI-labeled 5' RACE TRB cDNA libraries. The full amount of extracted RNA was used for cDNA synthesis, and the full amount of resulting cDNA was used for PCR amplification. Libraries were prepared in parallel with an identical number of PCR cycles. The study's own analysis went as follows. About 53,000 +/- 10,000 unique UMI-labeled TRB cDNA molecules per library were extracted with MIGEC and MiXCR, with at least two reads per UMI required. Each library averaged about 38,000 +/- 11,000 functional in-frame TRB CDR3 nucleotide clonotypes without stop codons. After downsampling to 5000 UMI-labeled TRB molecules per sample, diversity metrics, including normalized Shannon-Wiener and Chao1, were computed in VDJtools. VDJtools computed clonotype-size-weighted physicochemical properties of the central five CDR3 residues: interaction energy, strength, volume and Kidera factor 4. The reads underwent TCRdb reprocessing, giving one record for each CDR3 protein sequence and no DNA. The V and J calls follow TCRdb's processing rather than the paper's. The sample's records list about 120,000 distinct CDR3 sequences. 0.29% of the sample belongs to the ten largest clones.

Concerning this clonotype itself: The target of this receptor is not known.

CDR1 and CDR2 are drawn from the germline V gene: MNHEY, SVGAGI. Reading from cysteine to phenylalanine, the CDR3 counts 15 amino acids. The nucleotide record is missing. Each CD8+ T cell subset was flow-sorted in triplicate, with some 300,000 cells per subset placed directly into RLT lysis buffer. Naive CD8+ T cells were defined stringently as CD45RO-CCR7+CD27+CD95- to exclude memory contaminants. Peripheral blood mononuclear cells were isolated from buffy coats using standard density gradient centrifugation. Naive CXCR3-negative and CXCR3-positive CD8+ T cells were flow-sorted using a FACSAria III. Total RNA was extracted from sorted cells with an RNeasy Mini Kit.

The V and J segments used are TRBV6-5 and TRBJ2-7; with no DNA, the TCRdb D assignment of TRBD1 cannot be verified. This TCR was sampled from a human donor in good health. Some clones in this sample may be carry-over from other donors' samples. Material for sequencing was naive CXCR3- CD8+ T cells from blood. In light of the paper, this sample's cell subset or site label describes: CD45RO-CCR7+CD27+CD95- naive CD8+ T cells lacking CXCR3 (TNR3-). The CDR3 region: CASSYGTGGIHEQYF.